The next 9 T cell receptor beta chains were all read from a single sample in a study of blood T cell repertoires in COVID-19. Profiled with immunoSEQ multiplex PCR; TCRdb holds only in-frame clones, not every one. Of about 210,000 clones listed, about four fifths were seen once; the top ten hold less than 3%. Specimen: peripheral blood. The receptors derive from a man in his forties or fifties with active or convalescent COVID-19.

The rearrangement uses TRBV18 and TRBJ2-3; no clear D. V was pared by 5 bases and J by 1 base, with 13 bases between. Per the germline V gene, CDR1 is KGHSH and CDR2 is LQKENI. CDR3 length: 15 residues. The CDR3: CASSASSLGTDTQYF. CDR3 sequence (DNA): TGTGCCAGCTCAGCCAGTAGCCTTGGCACAGATACGCAGTATTTT.

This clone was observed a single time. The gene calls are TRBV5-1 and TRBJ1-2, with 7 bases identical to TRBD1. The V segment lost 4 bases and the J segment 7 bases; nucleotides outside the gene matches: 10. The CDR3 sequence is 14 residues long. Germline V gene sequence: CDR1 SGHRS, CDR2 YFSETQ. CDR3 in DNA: TGCGCCAGCAGCACCAGGACAGGATTAATTGGCTACACCTTC. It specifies CASSTRTGLIGYTF.

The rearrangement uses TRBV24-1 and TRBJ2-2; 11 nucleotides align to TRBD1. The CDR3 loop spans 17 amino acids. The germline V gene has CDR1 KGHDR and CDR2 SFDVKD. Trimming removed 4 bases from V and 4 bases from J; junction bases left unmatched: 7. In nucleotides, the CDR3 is TGTGCCACCAGTGACCACGGACAGGGGGCGGTCACCGGGGAGCTGTTTTTT. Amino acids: CATSDHGQGAVTGELFF.

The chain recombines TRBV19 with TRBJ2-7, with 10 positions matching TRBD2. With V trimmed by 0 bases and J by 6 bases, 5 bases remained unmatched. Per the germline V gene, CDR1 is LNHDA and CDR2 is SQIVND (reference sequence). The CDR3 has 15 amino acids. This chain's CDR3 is CASSIEASGRPEQYF. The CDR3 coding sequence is TGTGCCAGTAGTATAGAGGCTAGCGGGAGACCCGAGCAGTACTTC.

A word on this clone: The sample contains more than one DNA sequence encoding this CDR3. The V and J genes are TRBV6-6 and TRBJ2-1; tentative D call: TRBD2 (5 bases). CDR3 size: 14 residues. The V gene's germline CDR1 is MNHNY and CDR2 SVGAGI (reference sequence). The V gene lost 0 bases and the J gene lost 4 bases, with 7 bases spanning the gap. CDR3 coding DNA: TGTGCCAGCAGTTACTCGAGGGTTTACAATGAGCAGTTCTTC. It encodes CASSYSRVYNEQFF.

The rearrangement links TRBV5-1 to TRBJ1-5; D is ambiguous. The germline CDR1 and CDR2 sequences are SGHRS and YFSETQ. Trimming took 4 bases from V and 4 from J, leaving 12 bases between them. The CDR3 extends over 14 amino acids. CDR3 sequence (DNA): TGCGCCAGCAGCATGGGAGGGCTTAATCAGCCCCAGCATTTT. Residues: CASSMGGLNQPQHF.

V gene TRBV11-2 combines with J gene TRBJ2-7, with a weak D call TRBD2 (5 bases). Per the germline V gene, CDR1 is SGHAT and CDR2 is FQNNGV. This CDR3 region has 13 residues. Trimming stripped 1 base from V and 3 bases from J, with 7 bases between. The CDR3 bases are TGTGCCAGCAGCTTAGGGACTCACTACGAGCAGTACTTC. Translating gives CASSLGTHYEQYF.

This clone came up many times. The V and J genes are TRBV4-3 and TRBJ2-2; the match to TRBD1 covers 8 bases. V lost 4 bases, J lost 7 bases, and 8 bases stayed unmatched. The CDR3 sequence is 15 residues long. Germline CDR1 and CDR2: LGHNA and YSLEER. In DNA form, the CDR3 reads TGCGCCAGCAGCCCCTTAGGACAGGGACACGGGGAGCTGTTTTTT. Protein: CASSPLGQGHGELFF.

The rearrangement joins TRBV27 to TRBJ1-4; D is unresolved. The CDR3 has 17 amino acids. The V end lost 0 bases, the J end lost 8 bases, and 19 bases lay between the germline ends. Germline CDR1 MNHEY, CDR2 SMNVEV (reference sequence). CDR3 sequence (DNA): TGTGCCAGCAGTTTATCGCCGGCTCCCGGAGGTAAAGAAAAACTGTTTTTT. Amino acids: CASSLSPAPGGKEKLFF.